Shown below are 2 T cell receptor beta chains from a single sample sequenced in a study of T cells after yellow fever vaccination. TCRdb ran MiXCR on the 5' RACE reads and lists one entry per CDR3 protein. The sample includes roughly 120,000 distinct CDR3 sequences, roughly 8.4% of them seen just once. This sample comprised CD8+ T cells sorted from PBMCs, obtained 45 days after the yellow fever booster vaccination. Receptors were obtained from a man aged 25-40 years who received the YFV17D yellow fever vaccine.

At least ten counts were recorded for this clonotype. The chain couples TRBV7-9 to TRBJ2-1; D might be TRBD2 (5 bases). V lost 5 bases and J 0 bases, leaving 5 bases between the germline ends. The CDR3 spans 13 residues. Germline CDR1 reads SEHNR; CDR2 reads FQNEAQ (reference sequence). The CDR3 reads CASSTSSYNEQFF. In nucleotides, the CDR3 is TGTGCCAGCAGCACTAGCTCCTACAATGAGCAGTTCTTC.

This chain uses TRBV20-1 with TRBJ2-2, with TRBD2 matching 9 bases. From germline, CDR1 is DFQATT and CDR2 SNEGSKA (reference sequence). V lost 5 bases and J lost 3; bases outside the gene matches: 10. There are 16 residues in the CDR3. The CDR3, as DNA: TGCAGTGCTCTCGTTGGCGGGAGGGCCGACACCGGGGAGCTGTTTTTT. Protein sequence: CSALVGGRADTGELFF.